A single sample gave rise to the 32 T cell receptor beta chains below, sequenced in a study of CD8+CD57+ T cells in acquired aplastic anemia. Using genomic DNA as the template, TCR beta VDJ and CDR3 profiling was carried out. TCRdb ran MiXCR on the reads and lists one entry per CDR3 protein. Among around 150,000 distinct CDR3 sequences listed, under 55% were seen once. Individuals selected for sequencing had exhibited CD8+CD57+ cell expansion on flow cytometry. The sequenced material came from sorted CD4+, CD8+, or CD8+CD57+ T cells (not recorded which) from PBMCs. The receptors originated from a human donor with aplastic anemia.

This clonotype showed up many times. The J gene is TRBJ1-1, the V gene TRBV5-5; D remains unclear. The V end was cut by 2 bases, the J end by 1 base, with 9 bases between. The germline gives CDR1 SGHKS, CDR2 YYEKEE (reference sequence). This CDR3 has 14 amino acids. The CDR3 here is CASSLTAKNTEAFF. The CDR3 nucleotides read TGTGCCAGCAGCTTAACAGCCAAGAACACTGAAGCTTTCTTT.

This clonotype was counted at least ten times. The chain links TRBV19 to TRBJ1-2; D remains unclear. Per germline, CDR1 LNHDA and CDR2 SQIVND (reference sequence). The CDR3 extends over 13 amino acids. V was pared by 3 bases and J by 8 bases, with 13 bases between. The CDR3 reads CASSILTLDGYTF. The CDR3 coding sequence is TGTGCCAGTAGTATTTTGACACTTGACGGCTACACCTTC.

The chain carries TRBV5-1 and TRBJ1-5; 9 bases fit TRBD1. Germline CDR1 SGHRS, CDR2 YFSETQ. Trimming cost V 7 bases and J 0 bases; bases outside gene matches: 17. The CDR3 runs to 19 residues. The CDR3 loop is CASVFPGQGRLYSNQPQHF. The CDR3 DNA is TGCGCCAGCGTCTTCCCGGGACAGGGACGACTTTATAGCAATCAGCCCCAGCATTTT.

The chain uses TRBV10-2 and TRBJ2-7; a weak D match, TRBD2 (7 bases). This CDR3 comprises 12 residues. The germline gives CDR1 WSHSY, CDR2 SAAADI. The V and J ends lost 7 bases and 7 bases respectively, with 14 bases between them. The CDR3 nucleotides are TGCGCCAGCACCAACGGGGGGCAGGAGCAGTACTTC. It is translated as CASTNGGQEQYF.

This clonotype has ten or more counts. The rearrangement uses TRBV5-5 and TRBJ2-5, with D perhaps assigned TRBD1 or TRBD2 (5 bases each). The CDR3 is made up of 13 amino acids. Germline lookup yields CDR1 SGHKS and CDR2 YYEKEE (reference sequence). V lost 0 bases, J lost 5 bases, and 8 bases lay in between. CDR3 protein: CASSLGREETQYF. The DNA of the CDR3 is TGTGCCAGCAGCTTGGGCAGGGAGGAGACCCAGTACTTC.

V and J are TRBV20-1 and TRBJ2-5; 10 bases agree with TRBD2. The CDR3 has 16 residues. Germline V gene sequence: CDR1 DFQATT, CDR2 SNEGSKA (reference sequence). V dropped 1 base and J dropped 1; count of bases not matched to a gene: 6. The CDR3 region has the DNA TGCAGTGCTAGAGTAGGACTAGCGGCGACCCAAGAGACCCAGTACTTC. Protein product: CSARVGLAATQETQYF.

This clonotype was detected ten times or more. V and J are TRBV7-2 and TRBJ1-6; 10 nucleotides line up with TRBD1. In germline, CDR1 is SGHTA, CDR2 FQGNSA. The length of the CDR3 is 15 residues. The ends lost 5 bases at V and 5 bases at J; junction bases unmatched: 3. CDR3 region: CASSQGQGHNSPLHF. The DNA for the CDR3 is TGTGCCAGCAGCCAGGGACAGGGGCATAATTCACCCCTCCACTTT.

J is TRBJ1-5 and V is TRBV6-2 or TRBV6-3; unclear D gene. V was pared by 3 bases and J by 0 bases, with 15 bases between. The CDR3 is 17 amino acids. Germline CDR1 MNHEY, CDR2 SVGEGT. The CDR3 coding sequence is TGTGCCAGCAGTTATTCTTTCGCAGATTATAGCAATCAGCCCCAGCATTTT. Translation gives CASSYSFADYSNQPQHF.

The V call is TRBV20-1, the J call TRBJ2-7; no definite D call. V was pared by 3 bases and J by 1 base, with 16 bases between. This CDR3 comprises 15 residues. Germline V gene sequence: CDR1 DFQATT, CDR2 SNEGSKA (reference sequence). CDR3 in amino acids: CSARDRVLASYEQYF. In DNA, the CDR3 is TGCAGTGCTAGGGATCGGGTCCTCGCTTCCTACGAGCAGTACTTC.

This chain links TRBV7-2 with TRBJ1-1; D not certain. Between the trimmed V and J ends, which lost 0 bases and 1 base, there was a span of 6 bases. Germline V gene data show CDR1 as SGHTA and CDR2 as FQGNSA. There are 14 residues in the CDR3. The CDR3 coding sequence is TGTGCCAGCAGCTTAGCGTCAGGGAACACTGAAGCTTTCTTT. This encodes CASSLASGNTEAFF.

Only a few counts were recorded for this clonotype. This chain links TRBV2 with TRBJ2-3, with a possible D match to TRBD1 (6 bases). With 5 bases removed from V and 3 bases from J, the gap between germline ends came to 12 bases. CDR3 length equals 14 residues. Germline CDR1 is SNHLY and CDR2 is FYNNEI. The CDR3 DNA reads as TGTGCCAGCAGTTTATACAGGGATACAGATACGCAGTATTTT. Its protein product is CASSLYRDTDTQYF. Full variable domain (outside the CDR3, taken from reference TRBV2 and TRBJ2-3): EPEVTQTPSHQVTQMGQEVILRCVPISNHLYFYWYRQILGQKVEFLVSFYNNEISEKSEIFDDQFSVERPDGSNFTLKIRSTKLEDSAMYFCASSLYRDTDTQYFGPGTRLTVL.

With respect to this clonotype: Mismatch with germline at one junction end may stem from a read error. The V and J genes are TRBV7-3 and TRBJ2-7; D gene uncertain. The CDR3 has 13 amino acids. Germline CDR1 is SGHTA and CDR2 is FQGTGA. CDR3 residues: CASSLAASYEQYF. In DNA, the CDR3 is TGTGCTAGCAGCTTGGCAGCCTCCTACGAGCAGTACTTC. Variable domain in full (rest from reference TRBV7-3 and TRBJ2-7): GAGVSQTPSNKVTEKGKYVELRCDPISGHTALYWYRQSLGQGPEFLIYFQGTGAADDSGLPNDRFFAVRPEGSVSTLKIQRTERGDSAVYLCASSLAASYEQYFGPGTRLTVT.

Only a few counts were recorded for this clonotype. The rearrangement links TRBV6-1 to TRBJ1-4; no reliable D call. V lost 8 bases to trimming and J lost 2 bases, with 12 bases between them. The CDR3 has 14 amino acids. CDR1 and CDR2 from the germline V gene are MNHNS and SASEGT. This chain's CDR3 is CASLSLPTNEKLFF. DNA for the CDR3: TGTGCCAGCCTCAGTCTACCGACTAATGAAAAACTGTTTTTT.

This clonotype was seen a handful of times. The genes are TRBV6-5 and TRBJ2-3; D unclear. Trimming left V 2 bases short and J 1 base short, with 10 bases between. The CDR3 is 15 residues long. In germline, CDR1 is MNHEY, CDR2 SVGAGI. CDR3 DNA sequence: TGTGCCAGCAGTTACGGGGTAGGAGGCACAGATACGCAGTATTTT. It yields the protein CASSYGVGGTDTQYF.

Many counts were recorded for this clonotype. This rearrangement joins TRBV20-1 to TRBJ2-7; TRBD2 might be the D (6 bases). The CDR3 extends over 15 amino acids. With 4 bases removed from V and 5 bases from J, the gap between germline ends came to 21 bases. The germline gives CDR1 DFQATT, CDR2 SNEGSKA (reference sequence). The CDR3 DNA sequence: TGCAGTGCTACAAACGGCGGGGACCCCTCGGACGAGCAGTACTTC. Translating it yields CSATNGGDPSDEQYF.

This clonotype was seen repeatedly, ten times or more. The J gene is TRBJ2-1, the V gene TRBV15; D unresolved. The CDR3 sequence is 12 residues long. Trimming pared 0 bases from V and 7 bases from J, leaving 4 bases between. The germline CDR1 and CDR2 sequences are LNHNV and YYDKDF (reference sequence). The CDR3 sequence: CATSREVNEQFF. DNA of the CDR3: TGTGCCACCAGCAGAGAAGTTAATGAGCAGTTCTTC.

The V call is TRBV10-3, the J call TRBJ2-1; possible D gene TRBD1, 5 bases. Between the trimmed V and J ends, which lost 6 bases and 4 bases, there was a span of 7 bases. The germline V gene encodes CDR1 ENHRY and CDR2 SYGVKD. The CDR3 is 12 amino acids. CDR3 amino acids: CAIRDTYNEQFF. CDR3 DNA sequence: TGTGCCATCAGGGACACGTACAATGAGCAGTTCTTC.

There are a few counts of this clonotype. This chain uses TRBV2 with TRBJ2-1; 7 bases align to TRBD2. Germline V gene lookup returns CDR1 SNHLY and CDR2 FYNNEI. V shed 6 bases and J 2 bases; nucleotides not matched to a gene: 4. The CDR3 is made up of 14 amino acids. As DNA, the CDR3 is TGTGCCAGCAGCGGGACTATCACCTACAATGAGCAGTTCTTC. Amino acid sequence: CASSGTITYNEQFF.

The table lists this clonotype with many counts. CDR3 region: CASRVGAGEPEQYF. As DNA, the CDR3 is TGTGCCAGTAGAGTGGGAGCGGGAGAGCCCGAGCAGTACTTC. The chain is built from TRBV19 and TRBJ2-7; 8 bases align to TRBD2. Trimming took 6 bases from V and 6 from J; bases not matched to a gene: 10. The length of the CDR3 is 14 residues. From germline, CDR1 is LNHDA and CDR2 SQIVND (reference sequence).

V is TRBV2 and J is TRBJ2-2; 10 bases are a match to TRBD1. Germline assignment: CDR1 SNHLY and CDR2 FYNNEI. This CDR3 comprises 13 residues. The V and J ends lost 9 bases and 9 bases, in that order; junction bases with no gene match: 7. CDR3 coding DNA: TGTGCCAGTACAAAGGGACAGGGGTGGGAGCTGTTTTTT. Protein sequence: CASTKGQGWELFF. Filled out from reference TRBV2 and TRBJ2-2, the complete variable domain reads EPEVTQTPSHQVTQMGQEVILRCVPISNHLYFYWYRQILGQKVEFLVSFYNNEISEKSEIFDDQFSVERPDGSNFTLKIRSTKLEDSAMYFCASTKGQGWELFFGEGSRLTVL.

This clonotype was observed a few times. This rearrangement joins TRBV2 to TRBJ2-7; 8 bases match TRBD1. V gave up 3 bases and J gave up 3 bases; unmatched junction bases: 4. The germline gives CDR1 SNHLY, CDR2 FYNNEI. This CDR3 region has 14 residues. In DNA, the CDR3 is TGTGCCAGCAGTGAGCATGGACAGGGCTACGAGCAGTACTTC. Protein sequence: CASSEHGQGYEQYF.

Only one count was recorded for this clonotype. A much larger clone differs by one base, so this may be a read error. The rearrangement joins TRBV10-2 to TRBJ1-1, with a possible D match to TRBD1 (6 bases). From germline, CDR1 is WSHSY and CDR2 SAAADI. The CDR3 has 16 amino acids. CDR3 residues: CASRVPGTGKDTKAFF. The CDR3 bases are TGTGCCAGCAGGGTCCCTGGAACAGGGAAGGACACTAAAGCTTTCTTT.

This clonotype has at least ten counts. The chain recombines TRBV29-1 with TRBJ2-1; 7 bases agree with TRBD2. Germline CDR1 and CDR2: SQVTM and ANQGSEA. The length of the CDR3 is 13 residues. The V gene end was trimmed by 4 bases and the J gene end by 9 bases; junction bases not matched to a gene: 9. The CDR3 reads CSVATSEYGEQFF. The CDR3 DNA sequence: TGCAGCGTTGCAACTAGCGAGTACGGTGAGCAGTTCTTC.

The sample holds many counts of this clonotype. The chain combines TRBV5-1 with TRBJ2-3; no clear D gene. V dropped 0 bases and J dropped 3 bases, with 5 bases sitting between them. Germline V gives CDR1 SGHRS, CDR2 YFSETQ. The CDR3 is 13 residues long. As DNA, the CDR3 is TGCGCCAGCAGCTTGGACGGAACAGATACGCAGTATTTT. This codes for CASSLDGTDTQYF.

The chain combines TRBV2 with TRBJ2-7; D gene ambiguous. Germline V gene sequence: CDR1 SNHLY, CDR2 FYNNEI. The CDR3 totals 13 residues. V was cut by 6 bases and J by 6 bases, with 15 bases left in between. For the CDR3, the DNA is TGTGCCAGCAGCCCCATCCCAGGTACCGAGCAGTACTTC. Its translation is CASSPIPGTEQYF.

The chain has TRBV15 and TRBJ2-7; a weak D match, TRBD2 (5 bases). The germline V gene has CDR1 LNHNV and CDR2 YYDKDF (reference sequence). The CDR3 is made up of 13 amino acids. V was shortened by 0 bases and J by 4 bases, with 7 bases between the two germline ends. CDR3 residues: CATSRDPGYEQYF. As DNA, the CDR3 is TGTGCCACCAGCAGAGATCCGGGGTACGAGCAGTACTTC.

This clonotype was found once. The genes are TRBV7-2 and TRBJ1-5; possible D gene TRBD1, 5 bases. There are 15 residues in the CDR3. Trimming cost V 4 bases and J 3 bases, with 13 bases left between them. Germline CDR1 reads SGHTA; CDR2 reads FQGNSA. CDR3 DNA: TGTGCCAGCAGCTCCCAGGGCACTAACAATCAGCCCCAGCATTTT. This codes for CASSSQGTNNQPQHF.

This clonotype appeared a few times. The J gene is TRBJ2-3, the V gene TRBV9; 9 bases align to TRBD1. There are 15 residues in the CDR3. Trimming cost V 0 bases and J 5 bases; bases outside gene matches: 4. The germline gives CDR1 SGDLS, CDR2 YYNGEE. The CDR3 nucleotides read TGTGCCAGCAGCGTAGAACAGGGGGCGAGAGATACGCAGTATTTT. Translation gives CASSVEQGARDTQYF.

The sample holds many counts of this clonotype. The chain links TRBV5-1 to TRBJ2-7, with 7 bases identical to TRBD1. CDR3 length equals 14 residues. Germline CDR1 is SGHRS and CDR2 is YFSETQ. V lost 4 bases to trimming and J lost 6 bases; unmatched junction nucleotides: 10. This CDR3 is CASSGGTAEGEQYF. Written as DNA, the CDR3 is TGCGCCAGCAGCGGTGGGACAGCAGAAGGCGAGCAGTACTTC.

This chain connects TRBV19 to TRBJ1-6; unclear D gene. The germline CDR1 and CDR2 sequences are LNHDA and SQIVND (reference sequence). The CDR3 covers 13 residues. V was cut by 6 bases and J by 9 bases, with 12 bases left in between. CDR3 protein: CASRPGELSPLHF. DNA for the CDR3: TGTGCCAGTAGACCGGGAGAGCTTTCACCCCTCCACTTT. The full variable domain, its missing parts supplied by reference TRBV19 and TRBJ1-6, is DGGITQSPKYLFRKEGQNVTLSCEQNLNHDAMYWYRQDPGQGLRLIYYSQIVNDFQKGDIAEGYSVSREKKESFPLTVTSAQKNPTAFYLCASRPGELSPLHFGNGTRLTVT.

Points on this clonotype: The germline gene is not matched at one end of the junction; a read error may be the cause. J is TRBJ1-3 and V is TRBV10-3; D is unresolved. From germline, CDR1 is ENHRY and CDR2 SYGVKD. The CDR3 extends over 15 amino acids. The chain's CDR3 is CAITLDRGSGNTIHF. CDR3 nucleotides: TGTGCCATCACCTTAGACCGAGGCTCTGGAAACACCATACATTTT.

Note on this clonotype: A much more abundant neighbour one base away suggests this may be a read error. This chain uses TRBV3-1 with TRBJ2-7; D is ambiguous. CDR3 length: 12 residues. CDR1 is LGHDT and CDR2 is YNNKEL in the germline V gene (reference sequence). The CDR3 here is CAGSQEGDEQYF. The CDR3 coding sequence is TGTGCCGGCAGCCAAGAAGGCGACGAGCAGTACTTC.